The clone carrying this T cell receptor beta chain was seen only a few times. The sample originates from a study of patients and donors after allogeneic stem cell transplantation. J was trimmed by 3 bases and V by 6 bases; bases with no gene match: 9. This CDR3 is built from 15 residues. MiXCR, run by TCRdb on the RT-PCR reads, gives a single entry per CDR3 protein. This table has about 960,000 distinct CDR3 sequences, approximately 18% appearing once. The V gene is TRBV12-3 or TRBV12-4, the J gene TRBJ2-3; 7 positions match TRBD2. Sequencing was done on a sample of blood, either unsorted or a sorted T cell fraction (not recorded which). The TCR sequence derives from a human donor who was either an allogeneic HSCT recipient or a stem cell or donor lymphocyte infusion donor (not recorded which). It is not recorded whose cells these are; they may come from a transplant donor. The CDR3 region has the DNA TGTGCCAGCAGCCCGGGGGGAGGGAGAACAGATACGCAGTATTTT. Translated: CASSPGGGRTDTQYF.